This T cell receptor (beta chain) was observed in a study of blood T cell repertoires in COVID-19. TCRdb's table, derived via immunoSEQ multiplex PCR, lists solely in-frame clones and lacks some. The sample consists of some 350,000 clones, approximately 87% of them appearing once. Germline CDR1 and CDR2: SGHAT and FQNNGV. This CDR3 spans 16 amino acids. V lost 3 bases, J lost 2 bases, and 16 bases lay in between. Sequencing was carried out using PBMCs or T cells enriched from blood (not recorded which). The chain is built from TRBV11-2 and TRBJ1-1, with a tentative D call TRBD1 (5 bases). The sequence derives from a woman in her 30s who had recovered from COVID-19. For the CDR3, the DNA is TGTGCCAGCAGCTTCCAGGGTGACTCGAGAAACACTGAAGCTTTCTTT. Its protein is CASSFQGDSRNTEAFF.